This T cell receptor beta chain was documented in a study of cytomegalovirus exposure and HLA in healthy donors. Across the study: Early released data comprised 80 million to 90 million unique TCRs from HLA-typed donors.

Remarks on this clone: What it recognizes is unknown.

The study, taken as a whole, reports: In a later analysis, at a false discovery rate of 0.05, under 20,000 TCR beta sequences were associated with HLA alleles. In an earlier analysis, about 87% or about 30%: the productive usage of most TCR beta V segments.

The CDR3 runs 13 residues. Between the trimmed V and J ends, which lost 8 bases and 2 bases, there was a span of 11 bases. Germline V gene sequence: CDR1 SGHTA, CDR2 FQGNSA. Healthy bone marrow donors supplied every sample. PCR used 60 Vbeta primers and 13 Jbeta primers. Here immunoSEQ multiplex PCR was the method, and the copy in TCRdb shows in-frame clones only, minus some. The table shows about 190,000 clones, with roughly 80% occurring only once. The chain employs TRBV7-2 and TRBJ2-3, with TRBD2 as a possible D gene (5 bases). The sequence derives from a woman aged 50 to 60 in good health and CMV-seropositive. The specimen was PBMCs. DNA for the CDR3: TGTGCCAGCGGTAGCGACCTCACAGATACGCAGTATTTT. Amino acid sequence: CASGSDLTDTQYF.